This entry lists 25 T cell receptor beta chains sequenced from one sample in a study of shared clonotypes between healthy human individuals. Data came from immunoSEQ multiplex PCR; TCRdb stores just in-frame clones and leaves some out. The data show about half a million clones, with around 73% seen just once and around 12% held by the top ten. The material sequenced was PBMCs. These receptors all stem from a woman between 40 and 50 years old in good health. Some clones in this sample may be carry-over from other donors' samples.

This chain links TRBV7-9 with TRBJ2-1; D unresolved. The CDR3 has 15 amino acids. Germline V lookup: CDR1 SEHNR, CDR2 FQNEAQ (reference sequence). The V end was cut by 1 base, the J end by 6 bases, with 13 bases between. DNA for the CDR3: TGTGCCAGCAGCTTAGGTTTAGTCGAGGCCAATGAGCAGTTCTTC. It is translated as CASSLGLVEANEQFF. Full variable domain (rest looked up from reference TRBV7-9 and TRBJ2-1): DTGVSQNPRHKITKRGQNVTFRCDPISEHNRLYWYRQTLGQGPEFLTYFQNEAQLEKSRLLSDRFSAERPKGSFSTLEIQRTEQGDSAMYLCASSLGLVEANEQFFGPGTRLTVL.

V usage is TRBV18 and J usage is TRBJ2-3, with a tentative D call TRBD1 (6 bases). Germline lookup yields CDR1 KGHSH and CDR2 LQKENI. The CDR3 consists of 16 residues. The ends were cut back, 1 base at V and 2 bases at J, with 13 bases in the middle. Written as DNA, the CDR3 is TGTGCCAGCTCACCACGGAGCCCAGGGGCCACAGATACGCAGTATTTT. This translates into CASSPRSPGATDTQYF.

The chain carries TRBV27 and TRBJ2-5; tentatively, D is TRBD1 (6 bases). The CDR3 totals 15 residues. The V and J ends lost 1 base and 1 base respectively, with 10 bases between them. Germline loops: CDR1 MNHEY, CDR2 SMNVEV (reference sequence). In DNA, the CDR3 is TGTGCCAGCAGTTTATACTCCAGGGGCCAAGAGACCCAGTACTTC. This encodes CASSLYSRGQETQYF.

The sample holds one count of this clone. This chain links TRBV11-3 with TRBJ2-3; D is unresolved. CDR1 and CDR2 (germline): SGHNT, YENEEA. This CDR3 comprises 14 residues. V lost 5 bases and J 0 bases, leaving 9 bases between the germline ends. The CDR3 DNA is TGTGCCAGCAGCGCGGACGCTAGCACAGATACGCAGTATTTT. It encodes CASSADASTDTQYF.

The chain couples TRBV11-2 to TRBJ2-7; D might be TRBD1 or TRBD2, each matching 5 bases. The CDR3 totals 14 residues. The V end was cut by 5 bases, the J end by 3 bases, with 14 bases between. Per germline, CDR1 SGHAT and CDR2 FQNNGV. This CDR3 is CASSLNSGGYEQYF. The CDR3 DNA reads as TGTGCCAGCAGCCTTAACTCTGGGGGCTACGAGCAGTACTTC.

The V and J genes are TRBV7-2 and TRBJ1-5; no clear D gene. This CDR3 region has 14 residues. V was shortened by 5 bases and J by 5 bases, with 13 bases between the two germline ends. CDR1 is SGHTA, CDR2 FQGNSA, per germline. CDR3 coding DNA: TGTGCCAGCAGCCCAGATGGGTCCCATCAGCCCCAGCATTTT. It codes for CASSPDGSHQPQHF.

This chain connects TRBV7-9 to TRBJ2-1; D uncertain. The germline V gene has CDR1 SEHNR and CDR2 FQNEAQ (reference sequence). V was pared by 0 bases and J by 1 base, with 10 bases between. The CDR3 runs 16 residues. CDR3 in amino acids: CASSLAPPRSYNEQFF. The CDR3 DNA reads TGTGCCAGCAGCTTAGCTCCCCCCCGTTCCTACAATGAGCAGTTCTTC.

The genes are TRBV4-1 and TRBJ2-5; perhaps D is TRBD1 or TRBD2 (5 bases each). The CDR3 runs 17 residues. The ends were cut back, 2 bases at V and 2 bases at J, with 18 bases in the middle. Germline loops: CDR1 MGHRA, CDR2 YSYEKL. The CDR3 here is CASSQPVARDGQETQYF. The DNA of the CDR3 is TGCGCCAGCAGCCAACCCGTAGCCAGGGACGGACAAGAGACCCAGTACTTC.

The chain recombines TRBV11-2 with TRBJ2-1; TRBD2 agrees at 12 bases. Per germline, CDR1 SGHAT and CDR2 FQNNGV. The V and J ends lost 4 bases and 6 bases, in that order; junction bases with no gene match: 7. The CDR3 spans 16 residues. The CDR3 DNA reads TGTGCCAGCAGCTCACTAGCGGGAGGACTTACCAATGAGCAGTTCTTC. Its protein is CASSSLAGGLTNEQFF.

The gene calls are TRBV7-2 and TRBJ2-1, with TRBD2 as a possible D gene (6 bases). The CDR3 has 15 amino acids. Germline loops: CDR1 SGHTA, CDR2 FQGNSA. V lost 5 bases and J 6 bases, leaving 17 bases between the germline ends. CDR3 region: CASSDKKTGANEQFF. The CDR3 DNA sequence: TGTGCCAGCAGCGACAAGAAAACGGGAGCCAATGAGCAGTTCTTC.

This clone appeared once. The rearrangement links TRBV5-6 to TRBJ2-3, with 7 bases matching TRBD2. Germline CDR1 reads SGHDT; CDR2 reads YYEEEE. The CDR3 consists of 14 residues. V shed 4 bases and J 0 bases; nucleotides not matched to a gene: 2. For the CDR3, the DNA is TGTGCCAGCAGCATTAGCGGGAGCACAGATACGCAGTATTTT. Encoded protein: CASSISGSTDTQYF.

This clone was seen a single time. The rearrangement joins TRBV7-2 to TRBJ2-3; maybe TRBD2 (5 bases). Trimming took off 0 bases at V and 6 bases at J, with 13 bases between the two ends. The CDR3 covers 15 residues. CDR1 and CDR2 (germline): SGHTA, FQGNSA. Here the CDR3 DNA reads TGTGCCAGCAGCTTAGCCCCAGGACTGTACGATACGCAGTATTTT. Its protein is CASSLAPGLYDTQYF.

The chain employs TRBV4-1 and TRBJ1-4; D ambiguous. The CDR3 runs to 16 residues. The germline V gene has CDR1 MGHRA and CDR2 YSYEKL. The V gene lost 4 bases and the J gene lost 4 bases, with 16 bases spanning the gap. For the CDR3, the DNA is TGCGCCAGCAGCCGCCTCGGGCGGGAGAGTAATGAAAAACTGTTTTTT. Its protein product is CASSRLGRESNEKLFF.

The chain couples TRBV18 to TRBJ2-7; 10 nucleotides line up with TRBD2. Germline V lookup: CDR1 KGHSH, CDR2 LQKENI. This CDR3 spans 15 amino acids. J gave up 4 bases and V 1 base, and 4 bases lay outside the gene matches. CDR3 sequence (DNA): TGTGCCAGCTCACCACAACTAGCGGGACCTTACGAGCAGTACTTC. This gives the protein CASSPQLAGPYEQYF. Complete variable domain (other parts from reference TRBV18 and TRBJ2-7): NAGVMQNPRHLVRRRGQEARLRCSPMKGHSHVYWYRQLPEEGLKFMVYLQKENIIDESGMPKERFSAEFPKEGPSILRIQQVVRGDSAAYFCASSPQLAGPYEQYFGPGTRLTVT.

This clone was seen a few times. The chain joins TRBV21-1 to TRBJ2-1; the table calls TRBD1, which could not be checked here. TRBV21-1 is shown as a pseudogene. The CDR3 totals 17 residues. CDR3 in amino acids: CASSKGRGQGHYNEQFF. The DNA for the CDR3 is TGTGCCAGCAGCAAAGGAAGGGGACAGGGGCATTACAATGAGCAGTTCTTC.

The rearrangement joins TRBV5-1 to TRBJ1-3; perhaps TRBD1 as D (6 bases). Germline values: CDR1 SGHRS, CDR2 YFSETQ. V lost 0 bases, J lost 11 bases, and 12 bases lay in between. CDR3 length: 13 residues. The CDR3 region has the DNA TGCGCCAGCAGCTTGGAGGGCGGGGGCGCCATATATTTT. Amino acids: CASSLEGGGAIYF.

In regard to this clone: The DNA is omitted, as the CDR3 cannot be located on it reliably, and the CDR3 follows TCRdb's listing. The CDR3 reads CASNTVGAGSSYEQYF. The genes are TRBV21-1 and TRBJ2-7. TRBV21-1 is designated a pseudogene. The CDR3 adds up to 16 amino acids, both ends counted.

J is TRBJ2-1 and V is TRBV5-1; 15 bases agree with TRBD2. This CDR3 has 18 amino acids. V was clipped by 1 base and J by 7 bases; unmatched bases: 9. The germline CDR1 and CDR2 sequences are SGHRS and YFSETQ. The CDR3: CASSLIGLAGGWGNEQFF. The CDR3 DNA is TGCGCCAGCAGCTTGATCGGACTAGCGGGAGGGTGGGGGAATGAGCAGTTCTTC.

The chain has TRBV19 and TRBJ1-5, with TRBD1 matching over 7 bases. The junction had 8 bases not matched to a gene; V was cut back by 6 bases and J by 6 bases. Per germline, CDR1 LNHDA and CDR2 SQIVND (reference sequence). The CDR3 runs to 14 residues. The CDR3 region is CASSYTGEFQPQHF. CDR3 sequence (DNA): TGTGCCAGTAGCTATACAGGGGAGTTTCAGCCCCAGCATTTT.

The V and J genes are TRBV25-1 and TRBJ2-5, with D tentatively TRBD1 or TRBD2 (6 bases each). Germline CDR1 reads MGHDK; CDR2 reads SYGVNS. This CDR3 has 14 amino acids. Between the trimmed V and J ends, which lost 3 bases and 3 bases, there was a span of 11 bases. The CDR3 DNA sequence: TGTGCCAGCAGTGACGGAGGGGGGAAAGAGACCCAGTACTTC. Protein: CASSDGGGKETQYF.

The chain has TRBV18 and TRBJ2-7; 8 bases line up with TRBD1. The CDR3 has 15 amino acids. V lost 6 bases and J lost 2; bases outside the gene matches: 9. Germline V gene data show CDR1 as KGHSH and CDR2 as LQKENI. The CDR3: CASSPILTGAYEQYF. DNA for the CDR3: TGTGCCAGCTCGCCCATTCTGACAGGGGCCTACGAGCAGTACTTC.

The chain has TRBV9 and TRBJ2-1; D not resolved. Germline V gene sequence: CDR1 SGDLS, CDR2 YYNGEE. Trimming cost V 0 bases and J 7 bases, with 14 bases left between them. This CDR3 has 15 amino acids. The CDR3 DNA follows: TGTGCCAGCAGCGTAGCCGTTGGGTTAGGGAATGAGCAGTTCTTC. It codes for CASSVAVGLGNEQFF.

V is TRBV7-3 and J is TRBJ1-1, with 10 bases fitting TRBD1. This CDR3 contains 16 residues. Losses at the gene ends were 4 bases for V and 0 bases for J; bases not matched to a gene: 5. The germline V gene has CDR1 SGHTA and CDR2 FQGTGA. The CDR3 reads CASSYRDRGLNTEAFF. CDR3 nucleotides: TGTGCCAGCAGCTACCGGGACAGGGGACTGAACACTGAAGCTTTCTTT.

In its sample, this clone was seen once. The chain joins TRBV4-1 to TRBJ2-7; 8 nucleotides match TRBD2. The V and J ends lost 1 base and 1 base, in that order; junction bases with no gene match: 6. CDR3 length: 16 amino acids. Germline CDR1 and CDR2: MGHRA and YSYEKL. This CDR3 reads CASSQGGRTKSYEQYF. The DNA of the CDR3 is TGCGCCAGCAGCCAAGGCGGGAGGACTAAATCCTACGAGCAGTACTTC.

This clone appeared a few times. The CDR3: CSVGENTGELFF. Here the CDR3 DNA reads TGCAGCGTTGGGGAGAACACCGGGGAGCTGTTTTTT. The chain uses TRBV29-1 and TRBJ2-2; no definite D call. The CDR3 contains 12 residues. The V end was cut by 4 bases, the J end by 1 base, with 4 bases between. Germline CDR1 is SQVTM and CDR2 is ANQGSEA.